This T cell receptor beta chain was identified during a study of cytomegalovirus exposure and HLA in healthy donors. Study-level points and caveats: There were several of the most significant clusters that appeared linked to common viral pathogens in a later analysis.

As regards this clone: Its antigen is still unknown.

J gave up 5 bases and V 3 bases, and 6 bases lay outside the gene matches. Germline V gene lookup returns CDR1 LGHNT and CDR2 FRNRAP. The CDR3 length is 15 residues. This PCR relied on a set of 60 Vbeta primers and 13 Jbeta primers. Assay: immunoSEQ multiplex PCR; the TCRdb copy retains only in-frame clones and omits some. The sample holds fewer than 150,000 clones, around 78% seen once. This TCR derives from a male donor in good health and CMV-seronegative. The sample consisted of PBMCs. The chain recombines TRBV12-5 with TRBJ2-5, with 10 bases matching TRBD1. CDR3 sequence: CASGLGQGVTETQYF. As DNA, the CDR3 is TGTGCTAGTGGTTTAGGACAGGGGGTTACGGAGACCCAGTACTTC.